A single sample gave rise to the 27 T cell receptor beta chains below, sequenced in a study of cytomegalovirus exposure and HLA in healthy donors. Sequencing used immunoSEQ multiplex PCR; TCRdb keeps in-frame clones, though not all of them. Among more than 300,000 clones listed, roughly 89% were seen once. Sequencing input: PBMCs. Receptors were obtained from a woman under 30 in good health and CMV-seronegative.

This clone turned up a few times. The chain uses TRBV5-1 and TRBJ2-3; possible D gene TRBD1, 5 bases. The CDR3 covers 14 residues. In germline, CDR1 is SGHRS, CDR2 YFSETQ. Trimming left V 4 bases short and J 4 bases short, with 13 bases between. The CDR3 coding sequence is TGCGCCAGCAGCCTACACCTGACAGCAGATACGCAGTATTTT. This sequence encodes CASSLHLTADTQYF.

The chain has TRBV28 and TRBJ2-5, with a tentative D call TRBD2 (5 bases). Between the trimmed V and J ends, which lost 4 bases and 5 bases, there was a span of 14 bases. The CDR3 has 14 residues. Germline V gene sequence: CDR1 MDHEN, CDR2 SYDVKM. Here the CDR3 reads CASSSPGSWETQYF. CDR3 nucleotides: TGTGCCAGCAGTTCCCCGGGATCGTGGGAGACCCAGTACTTC. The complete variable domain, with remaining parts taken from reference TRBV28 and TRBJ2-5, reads DVKVTQSSRYLVKRTGEKVFLECVQDMDHENMFWYRQDPGLGLRLIYFSYDVKMKEKGDIPEGYSVSREKKERFSLILESASTNQTSMYLCASSSPGSWETQYFGPGTRLLVL.

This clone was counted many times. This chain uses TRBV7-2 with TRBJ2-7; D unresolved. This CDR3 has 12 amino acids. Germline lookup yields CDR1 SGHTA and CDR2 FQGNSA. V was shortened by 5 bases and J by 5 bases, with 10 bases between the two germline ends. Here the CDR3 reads CASSHTLDEQYF. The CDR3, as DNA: TGTGCCAGCAGCCATACCTTAGACGAGCAGTACTTC.

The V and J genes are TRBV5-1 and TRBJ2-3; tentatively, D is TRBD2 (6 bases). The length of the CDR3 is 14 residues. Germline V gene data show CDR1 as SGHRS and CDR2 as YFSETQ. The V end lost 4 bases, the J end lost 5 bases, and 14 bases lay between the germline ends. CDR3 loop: CASSPEGGVDTQYF. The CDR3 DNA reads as TGCGCCAGCAGCCCGGAAGGCGGGGTAGATACGCAGTATTTT.

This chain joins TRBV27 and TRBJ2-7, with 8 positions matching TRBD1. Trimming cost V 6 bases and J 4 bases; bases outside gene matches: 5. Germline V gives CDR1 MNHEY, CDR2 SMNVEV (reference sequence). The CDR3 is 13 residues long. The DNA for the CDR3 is TGTGCCAGCAGACCGGGACAGGATTACGAGCAGTACTTC. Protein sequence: CASRPGQDYEQYF.

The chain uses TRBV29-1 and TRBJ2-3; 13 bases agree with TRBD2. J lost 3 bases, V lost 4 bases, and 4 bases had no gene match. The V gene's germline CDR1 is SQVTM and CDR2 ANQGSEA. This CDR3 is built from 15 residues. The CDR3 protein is CSVGTSGSTTDTQYF. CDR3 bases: TGCAGCGTTGGGACTAGCGGGAGTACAACAGATACGCAGTATTTT.

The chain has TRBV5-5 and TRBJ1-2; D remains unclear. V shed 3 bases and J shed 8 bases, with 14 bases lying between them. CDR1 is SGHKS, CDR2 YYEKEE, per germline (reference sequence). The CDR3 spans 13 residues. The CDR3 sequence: CASSSPEGRGYTF. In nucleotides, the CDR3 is TGTGCCAGCAGCTCACCGGAGGGCCGCGGCTACACCTTC. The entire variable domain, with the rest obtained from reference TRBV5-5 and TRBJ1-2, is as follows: DAGVTQSPTHLIKTRGQQVTLRCSPISGHKSVSWYQQVLGQGPQFIFQYYEKEERGRGNFPDRFSARQFPNYSSELNVNALLLGDSALYLCASSSPEGRGYTFGSGTRLTVV.

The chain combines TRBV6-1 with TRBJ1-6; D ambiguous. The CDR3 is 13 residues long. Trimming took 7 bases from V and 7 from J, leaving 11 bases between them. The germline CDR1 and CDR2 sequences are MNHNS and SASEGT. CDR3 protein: CASNGEGNSPLHF. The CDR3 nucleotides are TGTGCCAGCAACGGGGAAGGGAATTCACCCCTCCACTTT.

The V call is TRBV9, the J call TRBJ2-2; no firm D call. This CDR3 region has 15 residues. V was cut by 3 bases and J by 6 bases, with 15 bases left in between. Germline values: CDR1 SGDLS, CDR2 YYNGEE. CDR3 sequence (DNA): TGTGCCAGCAGCGCCTCCCTTAGCACGGCCGGGGAGCTGTTTTTT. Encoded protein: CASSASLSTAGELFF.

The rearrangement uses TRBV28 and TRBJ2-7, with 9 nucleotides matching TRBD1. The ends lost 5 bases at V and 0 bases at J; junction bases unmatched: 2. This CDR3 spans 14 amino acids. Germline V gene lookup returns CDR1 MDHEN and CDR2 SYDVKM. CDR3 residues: CASSGTGTSYEQYF. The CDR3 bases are TGTGCCAGCAGTGGGACAGGGACCTCCTACGAGCAGTACTTC.

CDR3 amino acids: CASSLMGLAGVVAWNEQFF. CDR3 nucleotide sequence: TGTGCCAGCAGCTTGATGGGACTAGCGGGAGTAGTGGCATGGAATGAGCAGTTCTTC. This chain connects TRBV5-6 to TRBJ2-1; 14 nucleotides match TRBD2. Germline V gives CDR1 SGHDT, CDR2 YYEEEE. The V segment lost 1 base and the J segment 7 bases; nucleotides outside the gene matches: 13. The CDR3 consists of 19 residues.

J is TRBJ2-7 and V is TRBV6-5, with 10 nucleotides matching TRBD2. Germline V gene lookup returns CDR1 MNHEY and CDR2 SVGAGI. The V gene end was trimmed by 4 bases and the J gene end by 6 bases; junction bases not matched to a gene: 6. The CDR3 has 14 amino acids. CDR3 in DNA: TGTGCCAGCAGTTTCGGACTAGCGGTCCTCGAGCAGTACTTC. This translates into CASSFGLAVLEQYF.

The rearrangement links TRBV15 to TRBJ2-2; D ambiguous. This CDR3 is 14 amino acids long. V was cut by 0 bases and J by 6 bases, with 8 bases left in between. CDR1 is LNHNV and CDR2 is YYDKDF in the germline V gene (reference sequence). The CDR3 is CATSRDNSPGELFF. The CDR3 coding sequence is TGTGCCACCAGCAGAGATAACAGTCCCGGGGAGCTGTTTTTT. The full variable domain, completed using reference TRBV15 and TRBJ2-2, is DAMVIQNPRYQVTQFGKPVTLSCSQTLNHNVMYWYQQKSSQAPKLLFHYYDKDFNNEADTPDNFQSRRPNTSFCFLDIRSPGLGDTAMYLCATSRDNSPGELFFGEGSRLTVL.

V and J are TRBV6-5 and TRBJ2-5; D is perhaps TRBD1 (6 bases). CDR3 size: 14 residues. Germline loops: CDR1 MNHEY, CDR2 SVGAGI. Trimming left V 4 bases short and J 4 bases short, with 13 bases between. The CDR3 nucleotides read TGTGCCAGCAGTTTCCAGGGGATAGGAGAGACCCAGTACTTC. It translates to CASSFQGIGETQYF.

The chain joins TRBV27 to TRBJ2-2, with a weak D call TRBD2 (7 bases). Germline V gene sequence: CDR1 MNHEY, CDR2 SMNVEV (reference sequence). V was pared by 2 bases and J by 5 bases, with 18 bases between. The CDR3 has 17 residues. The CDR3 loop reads CASSLPTGSGGTGELFF. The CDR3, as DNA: TGTGCCAGCAGTTTACCCACAGGGTCGGGGGGAACCGGGGAGCTGTTTTTT.

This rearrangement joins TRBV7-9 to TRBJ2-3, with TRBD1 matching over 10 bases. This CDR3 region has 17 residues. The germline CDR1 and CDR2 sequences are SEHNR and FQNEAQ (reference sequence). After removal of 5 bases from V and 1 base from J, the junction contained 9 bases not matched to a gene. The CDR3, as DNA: TGTGCCAGCAGCCCTAGGACCGGGACAGGGGGCACAGATACGCAGTATTTT. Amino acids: CASSPRTGTGGTDTQYF.

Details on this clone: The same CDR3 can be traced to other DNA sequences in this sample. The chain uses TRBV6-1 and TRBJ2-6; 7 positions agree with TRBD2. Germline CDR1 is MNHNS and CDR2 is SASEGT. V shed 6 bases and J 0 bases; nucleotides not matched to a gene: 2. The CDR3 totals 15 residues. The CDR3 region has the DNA TGTGCCAGCAGGTCGGGAGGCTCTGGGGCCAACGTCCTGACTTTC. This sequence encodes CASRSGGSGANVLTF.

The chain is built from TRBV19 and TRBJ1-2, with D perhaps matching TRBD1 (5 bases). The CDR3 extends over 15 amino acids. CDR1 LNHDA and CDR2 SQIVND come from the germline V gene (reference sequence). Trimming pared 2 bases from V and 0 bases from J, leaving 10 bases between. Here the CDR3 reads CASSIFSRANYGYTF. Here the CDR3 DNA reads TGTGCCAGTAGTATATTCTCCAGGGCTAACTATGGCTACACCTTC.

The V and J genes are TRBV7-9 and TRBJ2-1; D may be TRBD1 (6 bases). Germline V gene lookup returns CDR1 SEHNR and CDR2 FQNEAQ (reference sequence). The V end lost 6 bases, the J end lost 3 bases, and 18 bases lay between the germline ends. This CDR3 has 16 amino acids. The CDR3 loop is CASSPGTQGIYNEQFF. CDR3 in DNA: TGTGCCAGCAGTCCCGGGACCCAGGGGATCTACAATGAGCAGTTCTTC.

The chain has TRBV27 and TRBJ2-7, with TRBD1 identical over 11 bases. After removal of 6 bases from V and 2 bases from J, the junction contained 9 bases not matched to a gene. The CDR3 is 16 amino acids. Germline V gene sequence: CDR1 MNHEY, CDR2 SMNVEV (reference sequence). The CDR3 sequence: CASRPTPGQGAYEQYF. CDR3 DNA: TGTGCCAGCAGGCCAACACCGGGACAGGGGGCCTACGAGCAGTACTTC.

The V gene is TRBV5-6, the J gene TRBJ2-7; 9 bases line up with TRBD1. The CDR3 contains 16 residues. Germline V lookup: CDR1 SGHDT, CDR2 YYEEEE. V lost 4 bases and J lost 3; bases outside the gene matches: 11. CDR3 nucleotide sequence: TGTGCCAGCAGCCCTACCCCGACAGGGGGGAGCTACGAGCAGTACTTC. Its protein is CASSPTPTGGSYEQYF.

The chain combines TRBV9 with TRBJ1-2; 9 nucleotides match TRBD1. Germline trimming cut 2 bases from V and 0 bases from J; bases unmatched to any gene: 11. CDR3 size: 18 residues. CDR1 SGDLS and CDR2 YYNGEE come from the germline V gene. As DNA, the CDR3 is TGTGCCAGCAGCGTGAGGAGCGGACAGGGGCCATCTAACTATGGCTACACCTTC. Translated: CASSVRSGQGPSNYGYTF.

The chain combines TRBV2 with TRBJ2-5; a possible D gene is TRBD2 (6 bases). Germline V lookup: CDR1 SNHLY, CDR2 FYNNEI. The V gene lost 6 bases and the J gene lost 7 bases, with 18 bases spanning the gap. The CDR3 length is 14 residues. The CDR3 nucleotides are TGTGCCAGCAGGGTTGGGGGAGGTATAGGGACCCAGTACTTC. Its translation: CASRVGGGIGTQYF.

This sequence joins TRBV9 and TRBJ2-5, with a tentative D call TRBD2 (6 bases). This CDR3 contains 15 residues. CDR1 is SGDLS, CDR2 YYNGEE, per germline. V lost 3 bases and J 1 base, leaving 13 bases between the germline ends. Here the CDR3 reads CASSAGVSSQETQYF. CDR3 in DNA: TGTGCCAGCAGCGCGGGGGTAAGCAGCCAAGAGACCCAGTACTTC.

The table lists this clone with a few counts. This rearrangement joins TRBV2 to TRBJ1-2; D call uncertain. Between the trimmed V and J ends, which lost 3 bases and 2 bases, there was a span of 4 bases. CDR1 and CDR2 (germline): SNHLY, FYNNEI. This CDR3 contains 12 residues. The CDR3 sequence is CASSDRNYGYTF. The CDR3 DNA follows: TGTGCCAGCAGTGACAGGAACTATGGCTACACCTTC.

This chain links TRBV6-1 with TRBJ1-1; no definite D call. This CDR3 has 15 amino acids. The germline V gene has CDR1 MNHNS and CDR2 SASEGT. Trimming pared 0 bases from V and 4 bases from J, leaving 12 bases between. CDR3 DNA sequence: TGTGCCAGCAGTGAAGCGGTACGGGGAGTCACTGAAGCTTTCTTT. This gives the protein CASSEAVRGVTEAFF.

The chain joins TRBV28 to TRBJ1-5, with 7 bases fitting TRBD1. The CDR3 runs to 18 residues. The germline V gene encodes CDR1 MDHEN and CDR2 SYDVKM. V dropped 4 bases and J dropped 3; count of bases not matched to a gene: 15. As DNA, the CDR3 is TGTGCCAGCAGTTCGACAGGGCTCAGGGTTCAAGTCAATCAGCCCCAGCATTTT. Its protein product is CASSSTGLRVQVNQPQHF.